The rows below give T cell receptor beta chains drawn from one sample of a study of CD8 T cells in ankylosing spondylitis. TCRdb fed the 5' RACE reads into MiXCR, producing one record per CDR3 protein. The sample includes approximately 540,000 distinct CDR3 sequences, about 13% of them seen just once. Source material: blood, either unsorted or a sorted T cell fraction (not recorded which). The receptors were gathered from a male donor with ankylosing spondylitis. Each CDR3 is given with its conserved first and last residue. The order of the fields is D gene, CDR3 length, J gene, clone size, V gene, CDR3 DNA, CDR3 protein. The D gene is left open where the match is weak. Clone size is given for some rows only: seen once, a few or many times, or a class if the clone is expanded.

TRBD1 15 TRBJ2-3 - TRBV20-1 TGCAGTGCTAGTGATTCTGGACAGGGCACAGATACGCAGTATTTT CSASDSGQGTDTQYF
TRBD1 17 TRBJ2-3 few TRBV6-1 TGTGCCAGCAGTACCAGACAGGGAAAGTTTTACACAGATACGCAGTATTTT CASSTRQGKFYTDTQYF
TRBD1 17 TRBJ1-2 few TRBV11-3 TGTGCCAGCAGCTTAGATGGCCCCTTGACAGGGAGTTATGGCTACACCTTC CASSLDGPLTGSYGYTF
- 15 TRBJ1-5 - TRBV5-6 TGTGCCAGCAGCGCGGCCCGGGACGGCAATCAGCCCCAGCATTTT CASSAARDGNQPQHF
- 17 TRBJ2-2 few TRBV9 TGTGCCAGCAGCGAGAGGGGGGCTGTAGGGAACACCGGGGAGCTGTTTTTT CASSERGAVGNTGELFF
TRBD2 18 TRBJ2-3 - TRBV20-1 TGCAGTGCTAGAGATTCCCTAAGGACTAGCGCGGGCACAGATACGCAGTATTTT CSARDSLRTSAGTDTQYF
- 14 TRBJ1-1 many TRBV5-8 TGTGCCAGCAGCTTGGGACAGCCGAACACTGAAGCTTTCTTT CASSLGQPNTEAFF
TRBD2 17 TRBJ2-2 few TRBV27 TGTGCCAGCAGTTTACTCGCGGGAGGGCCCAACACCGGGGAGCTGTTTTTT CASSLLAGGPNTGELFF
- 15 TRBJ2-7 - TRBV10-3 TGTGCCATCAGTGGAAGCAGAAATAGCGGCTACGAGCAGTACTTC CAISGSRNSGYEQYF
TRBD1 13 TRBJ2-1 many TRBV7-7 TGTGCCAGCAGCTTAGAAGGGGGCGATGAGCAGTTCTTC CASSLEGGDEQFF
TRBD2 17 TRBJ2-3 many TRBV11-2 TGTGCCAGCAGCTCGCGGTTCGAGGCGGGAGTAACAGATACGCAGTATTTT CASSSRFEAGVTDTQYF
- 14 TRBJ1-6 few TRBV20-1 TGCAGTGCTAGAGAAAACTCCTATAATTCACCCCTCCACTTT CSARENSYNSPLHF
- 14 TRBJ2-3 - TRBV2 TGTGCCAGCAGCAGGGCGAAAGGGGCAGATACGCAGTATTTT CASSRAKGADTQYF
TRBD2 16 TRBJ2-5 - TRBV20-1 TGCAGTGCAAGGACTAGCGGGAGGGCCATACAAGAGACCCAGTACTTC CSARTSGRAIQETQYF
TRBD1 16 TRBJ1-6 - TRBV27 TGTGCCGGTCGGACAGGGCAGAGCTCCTATAATTCACCCCTCCACTTT CAGRTGQSSYNSPLHF
- 15 TRBJ1-2 few TRBV5-1 TGCGCCAGCAGCTTGGATTTTCGGGGCGGCTATGGCTACACCTTC CASSLDFRGGYGYTF
- 13 TRBJ1-1 many TRBV20-1 TGCAGTGGGCCGAGGGGGGGAGGCACTGAAGCTTTCTTT CSGPRGGGTEAFF
- 16 TRBJ2-2 few TRBV5-1 TGCGCCAGCAGCTTGAGGGCAGGGGAGACCACCGGGGAGCTGTTTTTT CASSLRAGETTGELFF
- 15 TRBJ2-7 many TRBV4-2 TGTGCCAGCAGCCCTCGGAACGGGGATCCCTACGAGCAGTACTTC CASSPRNGDPYEQYF
TRBD1 14 TRBJ2-1 many TRBV24-1 TGTGCCACCAGTGATTTCGGACAGGGTTGGGAGCAGTTCTTC CATSDFGQGWEQFF
TRBD1 14 TRBJ1-2 - TRBV7-2 TGTGCCAGCAGCTTATCGCCAGGGGGCTATGGCTACACCTTC CASSLSPGGYGYTF
TRBD2 13 TRBJ2-1 few TRBV20-1 TGCAGTGCTCCGGGACTAGCGTTGAATGAGCAGTTCTTC CSAPGLALNEQFF
- 14 TRBJ2-1 few TRBV20-1 TGCAGTGCTAGAGAGTCCGGAGAATACAATGAGCAGTTCTTC CSARESGEYNEQFF
- 14 TRBJ2-2 - TRBV11-3 TGTGCCAGCAGCTCCTGGGGGTGGTCCGGGGAGCTGTTTTTT CASSSWGWSGELFF
- 14 TRBJ1-2 few TRBV7-9 TGTGCCAGCAGTTCCCTCGGACACTCCTATGGCTACACCTTC CASSSLGHSYGYTF
TRBD2 16 TRBJ2-1 - TRBV24-1 TGTGCCACCAGTGACAGTCTAGCGGAATCCTACAATGAGCAGTTCTTC CATSDSLAESYNEQFF
TRBD1 18 TRBJ1-1 - TRBV2 TGTGCCAGTTCTTACGGGACAGGGTATCGGAGGGGCACGACTGAAGCTTTCTTT CASSYGTGYRRGTTEAFF
TRBD1 14 TRBJ1-5 few TRBV3-1 TGTGCCAGCAGCCAAGGGCAGGGGGCTGAGCCCCAGCATTTT CASSQGQGAEPQHF
- 12 TRBJ2-5 few TRBV20-1 TGCAGTGCTAGTGTAACAGGCGAGACCCAGTACTTC CSASVTGETQYF
- 12 TRBJ1-6 few TRBV4-1 TGCGCCAGCAGCCAACCGAATTCACCCCTCCACTTT CASSQPNSPLHF
TRBD2 16 TRBJ2-3 - TRBV7-6 TGTGCCAGCAGCTTATTTGCTAGCGGGAGCTCAGATACGCAGTATTTT CASSLFASGSSDTQYF
TRBD1 15 TRBJ1-2 few TRBV20-1 TGCAGTGCTAGACCTACTGAAACAGGGGGCGATGGCTACACCTTC CSARPTETGGDGYTF
TRBD1 15 TRBJ2-3 - TRBV12-3/TRBV12-4 TGTGCCAGCAGCTACGGACAGGGGCGTGCAGATACGCAGTATTTT CASSYGQGRADTQYF
TRBD2 17 TRBJ2-1 - TRBV5-6 TGTGCCAGCAGCTTGTTTGCAGCGGGGATCTCCTACAATGAGCAGTTCTTC CASSLFAAGISYNEQFF
TRBD2 16 TRBJ2-2 few TRBV5-1 TGCGCCACCACCCCCTTAGCGGGGTCGAACACCGGGGAGCTGTTTTTT CATTPLAGSNTGELFF
TRBD2 16 TRBJ2-1 many TRBV10-3 TGTGCCATCAGTACTAGCGGGAGTATCCTCCACAATGAGCAGTTCTTC CAISTSGSILHNEQFF
- 12 TRBJ1-4 - TRBV2 TGTGCCACTACCACAGGGACGGGAAAACTGTTTTTT CATTTGTGKLFF
- 15 TRBJ2-2 - TRBV11-2 TGTGCCAGCAGCGTGCTGGGAACCCCCTCCGGGGAGCTGTTTTTT CASSVLGTPSGELFF
TRBD1 15 TRBJ2-7 few TRBV28 TGTGCCAGCAGTTCCGGGGGGGGACAGGGGGACGAGCAGTACTTC CASSSGGGQGDEQYF
- 13 TRBJ2-2 few TRBV24-1 TGTGCCACCAATGCGGGCGGCGCCGGGGAGCTGTTTTTT CATNAGGAGELFF
- 9 TRBJ1-2 many TRBV20-1 TGCAGTGCCCTATATGGCTACACCTTC CSALYGYTF
TRBD1 16 TRBJ1-6 few TRBV5-1 TGCGCCAGCAGAGAAGGGACAGGGGGCGGTAATTCACCCCTCCACTTT CASREGTGGGNSPLHF
- 14 TRBJ1-5 - TRBV27 TGTGCCAGCAGTCCCCATAGGGGCAATCAGCCCCAGCATTTT CASSPHRGNQPQHF
- 16 TRBJ1-3 - TRBV4-2 TGTGCCAGCAGCCATTACACCGGACACCCTGGAAACACCATATATTTT CASSHYTGHPGNTIYF
TRBD1 14 TRBJ1-4 once TRBV7-2 TGTGCCAGCAGCCTCGACAGGGTGGGTGAAAAACTGTTTTTT CASSLDRVGEKLFF
- 14 TRBJ2-4 - TRBV7-2 TGTGCCAGCAGCTTTACGGGACCGAAAAACATTCAGTACTTC CASSFTGPKNIQYF
TRBD2 17 TRBJ2-2 - TRBV3-1 TGTGCCAGCAGCCAAGCCAGACTAGCGAATGGGACCGGGGAGCTGTTTTTT CASSQARLANGTGELFF
- 11 TRBJ2-5 few TRBV12-3/TRBV12-4 TGTGCCAGCACCGGTCAAGAGACCCAGTACTTC CASTGQETQYF
- 15 TRBJ2-3 few TRBV5-1 TGCGCCAGCAGCTTGGACGGGAATCCCACAGATACGCAGTATTTT CASSLDGNPTDTQYF
TRBD2 14 TRBJ2-1 many TRBV12-3/TRBV12-4 TGTGCCAGCAGTCCTACCGGGGGGTGGGATGAGCAGTTCTTC CASSPTGGWDEQFF
- 13 TRBJ1-3 few TRBV7-2 TGTGCCAGCGGAAGAACAGAGTGGAACACCATATATTTT CASGRTEWNTIYF
TRBD2 14 TRBJ2-3 many TRBV20-1 TGCAGTGCCTCACTAGCGGCTAGCACAGATACGCAGTATTTT CSASLAASTDTQYF
- 10 TRBJ1-3 few TRBV12-3/TRBV12-4 TGTGCCAGCAGTTTAAACACCATATATTTT CASSLNTIYF
- 13 TRBJ1-6 many TRBV9 TGTGCCAGCAGCCTAACAGGAAATTCACCCCTCCACTTT CASSLTGNSPLHF
- 14 TRBJ2-2 few TRBV11-2 TGTGCCAGCAGTGCTGGGCGGTACACCGGGGAGCTGTTTTTT CASSAGRYTGELFF
- 13 TRBJ2-5 many TRBV12-3/TRBV12-4 TGTGCCAGCAGTTTAGTCAGGGGAGAGACCCAGTACTTC CASSLVRGETQYF